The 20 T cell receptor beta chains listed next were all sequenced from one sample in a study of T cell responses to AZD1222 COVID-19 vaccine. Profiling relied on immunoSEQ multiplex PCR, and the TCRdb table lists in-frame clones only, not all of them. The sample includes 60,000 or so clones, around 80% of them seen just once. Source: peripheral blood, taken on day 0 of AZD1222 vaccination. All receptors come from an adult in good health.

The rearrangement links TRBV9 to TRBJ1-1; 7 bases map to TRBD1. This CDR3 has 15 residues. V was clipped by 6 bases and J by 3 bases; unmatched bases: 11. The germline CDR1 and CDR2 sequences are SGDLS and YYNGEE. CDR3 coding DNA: TGTGCCAGCAACCGTATGACAGGGTCAGACACTGAAGCTTTCTTT. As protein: CASNRMTGSDTEAFF.

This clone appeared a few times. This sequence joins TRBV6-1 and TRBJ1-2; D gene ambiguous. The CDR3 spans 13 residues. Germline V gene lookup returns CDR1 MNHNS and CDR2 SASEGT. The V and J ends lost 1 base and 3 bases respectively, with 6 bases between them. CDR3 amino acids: CASSEGGDYGYTF. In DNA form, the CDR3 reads TGTGCCAGCAGTGAAGGGGGAGACTATGGCTACACCTTC.

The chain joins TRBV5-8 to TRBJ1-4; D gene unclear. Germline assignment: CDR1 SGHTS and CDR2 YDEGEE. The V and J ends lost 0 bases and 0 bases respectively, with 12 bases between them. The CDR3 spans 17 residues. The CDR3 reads CASSLEWVLATNEKLFF. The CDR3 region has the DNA TGTGCCAGCAGCTTGGAGTGGGTTCTCGCAACTAATGAAAAACTGTTTTTT. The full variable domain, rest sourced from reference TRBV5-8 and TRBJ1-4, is EAGVTQSPTHLIKTRGQQATLRCSPISGHTSVYWYQQALGLGLQFLLWYDEGEERNRGNFPPRFSGRQFPNYSSELNVNALELEDSALYLCASSLEWVLATNEKLFFGSGTQLSVL.

CDR3 region: CASLRDRGTYGYTF. The CDR3 coding sequence is TGTGCCAGTCTCCGGGACAGGGGAACCTATGGCTACACCTTC. The rearrangement links TRBV19 to TRBJ1-2; 10 positions agree with TRBD1. V shed 8 bases, J shed 4 bases, and the junction held 7 bases outside the gene matches. From germline, CDR1 is LNHDA and CDR2 SQIVND (reference sequence). This CDR3 has 14 amino acids.

The CDR3 DNA reads TGTGCCAGCAGTCTTCCGGAGGAGACCCAGTACTTC. This translates into CASSLPEETQYF. This chain links TRBV11-2 with TRBJ2-5; D is ambiguous. The CDR3 extends over 12 amino acids. CDR1 is SGHAT and CDR2 is FQNNGV in the germline V gene. Trimming took 6 bases from V and 5 from J, leaving 10 bases between them.

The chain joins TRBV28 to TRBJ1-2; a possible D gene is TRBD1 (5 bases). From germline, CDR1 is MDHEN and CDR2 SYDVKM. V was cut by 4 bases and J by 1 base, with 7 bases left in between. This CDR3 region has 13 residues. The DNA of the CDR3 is TGTGCCAGCAGTTGGGGGATTAACTATGGCTACACCTTC. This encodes CASSWGINYGYTF.

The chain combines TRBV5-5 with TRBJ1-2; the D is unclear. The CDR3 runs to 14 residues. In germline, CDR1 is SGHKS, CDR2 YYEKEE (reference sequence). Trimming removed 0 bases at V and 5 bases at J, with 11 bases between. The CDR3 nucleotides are TGTGCCAGCAGCTTGGCCCATGTGGGATATGGCTACACCTTC. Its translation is CASSLAHVGYGYTF.

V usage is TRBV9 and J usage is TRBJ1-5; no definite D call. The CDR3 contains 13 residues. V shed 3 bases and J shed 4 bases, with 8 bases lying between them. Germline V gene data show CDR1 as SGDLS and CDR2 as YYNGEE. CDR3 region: CASSEGVNQPQHF. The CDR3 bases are TGTGCCAGCAGCGAGGGAGTTAATCAGCCCCAGCATTTT.

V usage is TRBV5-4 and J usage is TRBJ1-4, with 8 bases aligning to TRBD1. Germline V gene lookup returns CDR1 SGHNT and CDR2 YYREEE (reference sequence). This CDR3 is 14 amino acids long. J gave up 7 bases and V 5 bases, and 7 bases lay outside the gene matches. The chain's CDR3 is CASSSQGASEKLFF. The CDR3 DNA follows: TGTGCCAGCAGTTCCCAGGGGGCGTCTGAAAAACTGTTTTTT. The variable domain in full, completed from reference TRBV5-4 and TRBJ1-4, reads ETGVTQSPTHLIKTRGQQVTLRCSSQSGHNTVSWYQQALGQGPQFIFQYYREEENGRGNFPPRFSGLQFPNYSSELNVNALELDDSALYLCASSSQGASEKLFFGSGTQLSVL.

This chain's CDR3 is CASSDVQGAGEQYF. The DNA for the CDR3 is TGCGCCAGCAGCGACGTACAGGGGGCGGGGGAGCAGTACTTC. The chain combines TRBV5-1 with TRBJ2-7, with TRBD1 matching over 9 bases. The CDR3 extends over 14 amino acids. J lost 7 bases, V lost 4 bases, and 9 bases had no gene match. CDR1 and CDR2 (germline): SGHRS, YFSETQ.

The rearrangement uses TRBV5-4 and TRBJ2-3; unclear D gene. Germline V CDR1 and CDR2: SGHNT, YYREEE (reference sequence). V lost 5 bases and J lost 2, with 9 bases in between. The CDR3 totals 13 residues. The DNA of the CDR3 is TGTGCCAGCAGGGCCAGTAACACAGATACGCAGTATTTT. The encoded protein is CASRASNTDTQYF.

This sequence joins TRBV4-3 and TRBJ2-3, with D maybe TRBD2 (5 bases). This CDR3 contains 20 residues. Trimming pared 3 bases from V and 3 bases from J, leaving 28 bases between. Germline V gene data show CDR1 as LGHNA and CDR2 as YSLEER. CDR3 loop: CASSQNTNLRGSSYTDTQYF. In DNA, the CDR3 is TGCGCCAGCAGCCAGAATACAAACTTACGGGGATCAAGCTATACAGATACGCAGTATTTT.

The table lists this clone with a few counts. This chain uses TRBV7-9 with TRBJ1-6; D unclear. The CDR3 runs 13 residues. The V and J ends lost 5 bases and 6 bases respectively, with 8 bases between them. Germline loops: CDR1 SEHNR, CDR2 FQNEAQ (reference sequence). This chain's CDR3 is CASSPSPNSPLHF. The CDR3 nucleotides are TGTGCCAGCAGCCCCTCCCCTAATTCACCCCTCCACTTT.

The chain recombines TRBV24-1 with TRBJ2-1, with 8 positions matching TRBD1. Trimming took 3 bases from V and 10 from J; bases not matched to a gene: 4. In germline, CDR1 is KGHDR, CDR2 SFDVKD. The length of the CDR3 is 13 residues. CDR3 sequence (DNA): TGTGCCACCAGTGATCGGACAGGGAGGGAGCAGTTCTTC. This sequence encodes CATSDRTGREQFF.

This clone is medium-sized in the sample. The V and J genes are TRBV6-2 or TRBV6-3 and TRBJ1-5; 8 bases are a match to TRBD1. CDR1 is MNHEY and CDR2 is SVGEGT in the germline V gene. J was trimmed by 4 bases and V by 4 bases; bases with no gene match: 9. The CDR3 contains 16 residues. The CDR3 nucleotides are TGTGCCAGCAGTTCCCCAGGGGGCGGAGGGAATCAGCCCCAGCATTTT. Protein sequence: CASSSPGGGGNQPQHF.

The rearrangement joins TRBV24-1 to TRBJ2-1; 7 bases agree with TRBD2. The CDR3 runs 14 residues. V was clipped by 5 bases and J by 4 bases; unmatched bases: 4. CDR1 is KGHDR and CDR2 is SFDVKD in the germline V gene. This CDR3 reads CATSVSSGYNEQFF. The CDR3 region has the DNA TGTGCCACCAGTGTATCTAGCGGATACAATGAGCAGTTCTTC.

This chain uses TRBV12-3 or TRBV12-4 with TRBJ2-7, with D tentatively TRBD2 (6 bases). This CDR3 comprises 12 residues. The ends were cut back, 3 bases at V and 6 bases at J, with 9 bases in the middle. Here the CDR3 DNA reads TGTGCCAGCAGTTTGGGGGGACCCGAGCAGTACTTC. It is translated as CASSLGGPEQYF.

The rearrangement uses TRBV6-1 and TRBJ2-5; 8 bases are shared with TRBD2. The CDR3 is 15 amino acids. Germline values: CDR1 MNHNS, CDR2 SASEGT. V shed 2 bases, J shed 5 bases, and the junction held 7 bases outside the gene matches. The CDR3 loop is CASSETPAGVETQYF. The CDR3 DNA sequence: TGTGCCAGCAGTGAAACGCCAGCGGGAGTGGAGACCCAGTACTTC.

The CDR3 DNA reads as TGTGCCAGCAGGAAGGTCGATGAGCAGTTCTTC. Protein: CASRKVDEQFF. The genes are TRBV12-3 or TRBV12-4 and TRBJ2-1; D gene ambiguous. The V end was cut by 6 bases, the J end by 8 bases, with 8 bases between. The CDR3 length is 11 residues.

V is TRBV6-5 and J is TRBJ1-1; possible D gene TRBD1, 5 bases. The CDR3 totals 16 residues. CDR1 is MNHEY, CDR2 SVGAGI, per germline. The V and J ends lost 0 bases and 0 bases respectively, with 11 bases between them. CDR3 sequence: CASSYSWTPMNTEAFF. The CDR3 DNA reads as TGTGCCAGCAGTTACTCTTGGACACCCATGAACACTGAAGCTTTCTTT.